The present T cell receptor (beta chain) was sequenced within a study of T cells in women clearing cervical HPV infection. Study details: Cases were women with histologically confirmed HPV16-related CIN3 or worse, including a couple of invasive cancers.

This CDR3 has 16 amino acids. V was pared by 4 bases and J by 3 bases, with 6 bases of the junction left unmatched. Germline assignment: CDR1 SGHRS and CDR2 YFSETQ. Method: immunoSEQ multiplex PCR; TCRdb's copy keeps in-frame clones and lacks some. Listed are tens of thousands of clones; about 6.4% falls within the top ten. Prevalent HPV16 infections were excluded; only incident single HPV16 infections included. Note on this clone: Its cognate antigen is unknown. Sequencing ends 3 residues short of the CDR3 end; the germline J gene provides the rest.

Study-wide points: CIN3+ cases had significantly higher TCR repertoire richness than controls, but evenness did not differ.

The sequenced sample consisted of blood buffy coat. The chain links TRBV5-1 to TRBJ2-2, with TRBD2 identical over 10 bases. This TCR was sampled from a woman between 18 and 69 years old with a cervical HPV16 infection that either progressed to CIN3+ or cleared (not recorded which). The sequenced CDR3 bases are TGCGCCAGCAGCCCACGGACTAGCGGTGACACCGGGGAG. This translates into CASSPRTSGDTGE. The complete CDR3 reads CASSPRTSGDTGELFF.